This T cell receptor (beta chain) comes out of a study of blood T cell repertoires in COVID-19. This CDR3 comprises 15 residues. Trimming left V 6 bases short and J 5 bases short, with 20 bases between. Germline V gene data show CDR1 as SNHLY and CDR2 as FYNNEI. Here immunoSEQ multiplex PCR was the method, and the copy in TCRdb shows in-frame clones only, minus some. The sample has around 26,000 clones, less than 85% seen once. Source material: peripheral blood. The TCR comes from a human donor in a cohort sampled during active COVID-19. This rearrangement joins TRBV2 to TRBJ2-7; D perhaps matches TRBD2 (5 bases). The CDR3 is CASSRAGDSGDEQYF. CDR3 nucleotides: TGTGCCAGCAGCCGCGCGGGCGATAGTGGGGACGAGCAGTACTTC.